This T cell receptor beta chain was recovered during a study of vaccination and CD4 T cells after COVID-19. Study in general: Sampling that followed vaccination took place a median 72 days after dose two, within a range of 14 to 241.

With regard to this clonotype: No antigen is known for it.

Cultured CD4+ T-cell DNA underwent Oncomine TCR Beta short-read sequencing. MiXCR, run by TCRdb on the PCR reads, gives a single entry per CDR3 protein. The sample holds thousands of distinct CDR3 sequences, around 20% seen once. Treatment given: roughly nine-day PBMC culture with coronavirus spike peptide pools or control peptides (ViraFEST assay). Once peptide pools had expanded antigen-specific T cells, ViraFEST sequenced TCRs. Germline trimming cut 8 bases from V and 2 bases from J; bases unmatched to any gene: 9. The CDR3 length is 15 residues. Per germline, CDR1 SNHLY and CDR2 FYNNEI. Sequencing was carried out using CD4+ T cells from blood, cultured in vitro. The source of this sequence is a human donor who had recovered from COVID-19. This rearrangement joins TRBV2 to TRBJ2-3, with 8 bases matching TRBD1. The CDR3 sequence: CASGKDRAFTDTQYF. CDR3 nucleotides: TGTGCCAGCGGTAAGGACAGGGCATTCACAGATACGCAGTATTTT.